The 9 T cell receptor beta chains listed next were all sequenced from one sample in a study of blood T cells in healthy people across ages. Primers used in a second PCR of about 7 to 12 cycles were a sample-barcoded 5' primer and a J-beta primer mix. MiXCR, run by TCRdb on the 5' RACE reads, gives a single entry per CDR3 protein. The sample contains hundreds of thousands of distinct CDR3 sequences, approximately 30% of which appear only once. Input material: blood. The receptors were sampled from a woman older than 75 in good health.

This clonotype has only a few counts. This sequence may be a read error, since a much larger clone differs from it by one base. The gene calls are TRBV6-1 and TRBJ2-7, with D unresolved. The CDR3 runs 10 residues. V was clipped by 1 base and J by 10 bases, with 5 bases between them. The germline CDR1 and CDR2 sequences are MNHNS and SASEGT. The CDR3 reads CASSEEAQYF. The CDR3 nucleotides read TGTGCCAGCAGTGAAGAGGCCCAGTACTTC.

This clonotype was counted between two and nine times. V is TRBV4-1 and J is TRBJ1-1, with D perhaps matching TRBD1 (6 bases). The CDR3 runs to 15 residues. Germline CDR1 reads MGHRA; CDR2 reads YSYEKL. V was shortened by 4 bases and J by 4 bases, with 16 bases between the two germline ends. CDR3 region: CASSPGLAGVTEAFF. CDR3 DNA sequence: TGCGCCAGCAGCCCAGGTTTGGCAGGGGTCACTGAAGCTTTCTTT.

The rearrangement joins TRBV12-3 or TRBV12-4 to TRBJ1-3; D uncertain. The CDR3 is 15 residues long. V was trimmed by 2 bases and J by 4 bases, leaving 12 bases between them. CDR3 DNA sequence: TGTGCCAGCAGTTTAAACCCGGAGGGCGGAAACACCATATATTTT. It specifies CASSLNPEGGNTIYF.

Remarks on this clonotype: Given a much more abundant clone one base away, this may be a read error. J is TRBJ2-5 and V is TRBV6-5; possible D gene TRBD2, 5 bases. The CDR3 runs 12 residues. V was pared by 6 bases and J by 11 bases, with 16 bases between. CDR1 MNHEY and CDR2 SVGAGI come from the germline V gene. The CDR3 DNA is TGTGCCAGCAGCAAGACTAAGAATGAGCAGTACTTC. Translated: CASSKTKNEQYF.

The chain joins TRBV30 to TRBJ1-2; perhaps TRBD1 as D (6 bases). Germline-derived CDR1 and CDR2 are GTSNPN and SVGIG (reference sequence). The CDR3 is made up of 14 amino acids. Trimming removed 2 bases from V and 4 bases from J, with 14 bases in between. The CDR3 nucleotides are TGTGCCTGGAGTAGACAGGTGGGATTCTATGGCTACACCTTC. It specifies CAWSRQVGFYGYTF.

Concerning this clonotype: A much larger clone differs from this one at a single base, so this may be a read error. V usage is TRBV6-1 and J usage is TRBJ2-7; TRBD1 might be the D (6 bases). Deletions cut 6 bases from V and 7 bases from J, with 19 bases between. There are 14 residues in the CDR3. Germline CDR1 is MNHNS and CDR2 is SASEGT. CDR3 coding DNA: TGTGCCAGCAGCCCGGGACGTACCAGGGGTGAGCAGTACTTC. It codes for CASSPGRTRGEQYF.

This clonotype was detected many times. The chain recombines TRBV29-1 with TRBJ2-7, with D maybe TRBD1 (5 bases). V was cut by 4 bases and J by 1 base, with 8 bases left in between. This CDR3 is 12 amino acids long. The germline V gene has CDR1 SQVTM and CDR2 ANQGSEA. The DNA for the CDR3 is TGCAGCGTTGCAACAGGATCCTACGAGCAGTACTTC. Translation gives CSVATGSYEQYF.

This clonotype was seen repeatedly, ten times or more. The V gene is TRBV7-9, the J gene TRBJ1-5; the match to TRBD1 covers 11 bases. Trimming took 5 bases from V and 2 from J; bases not matched to a gene: 5. Germline CDR1 is SEHNR and CDR2 is FQNEAQ (reference sequence). The CDR3 has 16 residues. CDR3 bases: TGTGCCAGCAGCAGCCGGACAGGGGGCGGCAATCAGCCCCAGCATTTT. Protein product: CASSSRTGGGNQPQHF.

The CDR3 protein is CATSRESGVETQYF. In DNA, the CDR3 is TGTGCCACCAGCAGAGAGTCGGGGGTTGAGACCCAGTACTTC. The V call is TRBV15, the J call TRBJ2-5, with D possibly TRBD2 on 6 matching bases. Germline V gene data show CDR1 as LNHNV and CDR2 as YYDKDF (reference sequence). V lost 0 bases and J 5 bases, leaving 10 bases between the germline ends. This CDR3 has 14 amino acids.